A single sample is the source of the 4 T cell receptor beta chains below, sequenced in a study of PD-1 blockade in classical Hodgkin lymphoma (dated by TCRdb to between 2020 and 2021). The sample's time point label, decoded: cycle 2 day 1 (C2D1) of nivolumab. Every trial patient had relapsed after autologous stem cell transplantation, and cohorts A, B and C differed in prior brentuximab vedotin exposure. The method behind the library was the immunoSEQ multiplex PCR assay. Imported from immuneACCESS, the table was reduced by TCRdb to in-frame sequences with V and J called. These copies leave out some clones; in studies compared against another copy, an unresolved V gene accounts for under half, and the cause of the remainder is not known. The sample records 55,000 to 60,000 clones, approximately 90% of which are singletons. The ten top clones hold about 10% of the sample. The sequencing used peripheral blood mononuclear cells (PBMCs), collected before the second cycle of nivolumab. These TCRs come from a human donor with classical Hodgkin lymphoma.

This clone was counted a few times. This chain uses TRBV27 with TRBJ2-2; D perhaps matches TRBD1 (6 bases). This CDR3 contains 15 residues. Trimming took 6 bases from V and 3 from J, leaving 14 bases between them. The germline V gene has CDR1 MNHEY and CDR2 SMNVEV (reference sequence). CDR3 sequence: CASSQEGGYTGELFF. The CDR3 nucleotides read TGTGCCAGCAGCCAAGAAGGGGGATACACCGGGGAGCTGTTTTTT.

The chain carries TRBV5-1 and TRBJ1-4, with 7 nucleotides matching TRBD1. V was pared by 6 bases and J by 7 bases, with 9 bases of the junction left unmatched. The germline V gene encodes CDR1 SGHRS and CDR2 YFSETQ. The CDR3 extends over 14 amino acids. CDR3 nucleotide sequence: TGCGCCAGCACACCCGGGACAGACTTTGAAAAACTGTTTTTT. Residues: CASTPGTDFEKLFF. The full variable domain, completed using reference TRBV5-1 and TRBJ1-4, is KAGVTQTPRYLIKTRGQQVTLSCSPISGHRSVSWYQQTPGQGLQFLFEYFSETQRNKGNFPGRFSGRQFSNSRSEMNVSTLELGDSALYLCASTPGTDFEKLFFGSGTQLSVL.

The chain employs TRBV27 and TRBJ1-1; 8 positions match TRBD1. Germline CDR1 MNHEY, CDR2 SMNVEV (reference sequence). CDR3 length: 17 residues. Trimming removed 2 bases from V and 0 bases from J; junction bases left unmatched: 8. The CDR3 DNA is TGTGCCAGCAGTTTAACGTGGCCGGGACAGGTGAACACTGAAGCTTTCTTT. Translating gives CASSLTWPGQVNTEAFF.

This chain links TRBV12-5 with TRBJ2-3; 9 bases align to TRBD2. The CDR3 contains 16 residues. The trim removed 8 bases at V and 5 bases at J, leaving 14 bases unmatched. CDR1 LGHNT and CDR2 FRNRAP come from the germline V gene. The CDR3 DNA sequence: TGTGCTAGTAGAACCCCCGGAGCGGGGGGTGTAGATACGCAGTATTTT. Its translation: CASRTPGAGGVDTQYF.